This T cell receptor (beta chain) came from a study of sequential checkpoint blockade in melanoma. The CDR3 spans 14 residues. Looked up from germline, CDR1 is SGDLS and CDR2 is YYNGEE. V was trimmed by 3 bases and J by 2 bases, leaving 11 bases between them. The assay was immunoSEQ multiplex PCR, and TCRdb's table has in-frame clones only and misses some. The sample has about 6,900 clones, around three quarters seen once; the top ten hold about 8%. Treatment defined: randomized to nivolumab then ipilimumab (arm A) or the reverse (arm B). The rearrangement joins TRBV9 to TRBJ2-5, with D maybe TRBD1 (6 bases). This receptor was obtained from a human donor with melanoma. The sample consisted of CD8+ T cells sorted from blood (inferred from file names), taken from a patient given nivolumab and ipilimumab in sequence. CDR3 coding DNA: TGTGCCAGCAGCGCCAGGGGCTATCAAGAGACCCAGTACTTC. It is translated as CASSARGYQETQYF.